These 28 T cell receptor beta chains originate from one sample sequenced in a study of patients with pleural tuberculosis. One entry per CDR3 protein, called by TCRdb with MiXCR from the reads. Here the sample spans roughly 27,000 distinct CDR3 sequences, under 20% being singletons. The specimen sequenced was peripheral blood. These receptors were obtained from a human donor with pleural tuberculosis.

Comment on this clonotype: Just one base apart from a much larger clone, this may be a read error. V usage is TRBV5-1 and J usage is TRBJ2-3; tentative D call: TRBD2 (5 bases). The V end was cut by 0 bases, the J end by 5 bases, with 10 bases between. Germline CDR1 is SGHRS and CDR2 is YFSETQ. CDR3 length: 14 amino acids. Here the CDR3 reads CASSLGRRGDTQYF. The CDR3 DNA follows: TGCGCCAGCAGCTTGGGCCGACGGGGAGATACGCAGTATTTT.

This clonotype is medium-sized (0.01 to 0.1%). The rearrangement links TRBV15 to TRBJ1-1; no clear D gene. Germline V CDR1 and CDR2: LNHNV, YYDKDF (reference sequence). With 1 base removed from V and 2 bases from J, the gap between germline ends came to 5 bases. This CDR3 spans 13 amino acids. The CDR3 region is CATSRVFNTEAFF. Here the CDR3 DNA reads TGTGCCACCAGCAGAGTTTTCAACACTGAAGCTTTCTTT. Using reference TRBV15 and TRBJ1-1 for the parts outside the CDR3, the full variable domain is DAMVIQNPRYQVTQFGKPVTLSCSQTLNHNVMYWYQQKSSQAPKLLFHYYDKDFNNEADTPDNFQSRRPNTSFCFLDIRSPGLGDTAMYLCATSRVFNTEAFFGQGTRLTVV.

At least ten counts were recorded for this clonotype. This chain connects TRBV5-6 to TRBJ1-1; D is unclear. With 4 bases removed from V and 0 bases from J, the gap between germline ends came to 13 bases. The CDR3 spans 15 residues. Germline values: CDR1 SGHDT, CDR2 YYEEEE. The CDR3 DNA reads as TGTGCCAGCAGCCCCTTTAACTTCATGAACACTGAAGCTTTCTTT. It specifies CASSPFNFMNTEAFF.

This clonotype showed up many times. The V gene is TRBV29-1, the J gene TRBJ1-2, with unresolved D. Trimming stripped 5 bases from V and 2 bases from J, with 6 bases between. Germline lookup yields CDR1 SQVTM and CDR2 ANQGSEA. The CDR3 is 11 residues long. In DNA, the CDR3 is TGCAGCGTTATGGAAAACTATGGCTACACCTTC. Protein sequence: CSVMENYGYTF. Full variable domain (remainder filled in from reference TRBV29-1 and TRBJ1-2): SAVISQKPSRDICQRGTSLTIQCQVDSQVTMMFWYRQQPGQSLTLIATANQGSEATYESGFVIDKFPISRPNLTFSTLTVSNMSPEDSSIYLCSVMENYGYTFGSGTRLTVV.

This clonotype was counted ten times or more. This sequence joins TRBV5-1 and TRBJ2-3; 10 bases line up with TRBD1. CDR3 size: 16 residues. Germline V gives CDR1 SGHRS, CDR2 YFSETQ. Losses at the gene ends were 5 bases for V and 0 bases for J; bases not matched to a gene: 6. The CDR3 coding sequence is TGCGCCAGCAGTACCGGGACAGGGGCGAGCACAGATACGCAGTATTTT. This encodes CASSTGTGASTDTQYF.

This clonotype is labeled as medium-sized. The chain recombines TRBV20-1 with TRBJ1-5; tentatively, D is TRBD1 (5 bases). V gave up 2 bases and J gave up 2 bases, with 13 bases separating them. Germline values: CDR1 DFQATT, CDR2 SNEGSKA (reference sequence). The CDR3 length is 15 residues. The CDR3 spells CSARQQEIGNQPQHF. The CDR3 DNA follows: TGCAGTGCTAGACAACAGGAAATTGGCAATCAGCCCCAGCATTTT.

In its sample, this clonotype was seen many times. The chain is built from TRBV27 and TRBJ2-1; perhaps TRBD1 as D (6 bases). Germline V gene sequence: CDR1 MNHEY, CDR2 SMNVEV (reference sequence). This CDR3 has 13 amino acids. V was cut by 8 bases and J by 6 bases, with 14 bases left in between. The CDR3 protein is CASRTQGPNEQFF. CDR3 DNA sequence: TGTGCCAGCCGAACACAGGGCCCCAATGAGCAGTTCTTC.

The table lists this clonotype with many counts. The chain combines TRBV24-1 with TRBJ2-2; D ambiguous. Trimming stripped 3 bases from V and 5 bases from J, with 6 bases between. CDR3 length: 13 residues. The germline V gene encodes CDR1 KGHDR and CDR2 SFDVKD. The CDR3 DNA reads as TGTGCCACCAGTGATCCGATTACCGGGGAGCTGTTTTTT. Amino acids: CATSDPITGELFF.

This clonotype has at least ten counts. The chain has TRBV7-2 and TRBJ2-7, with 12 bases that match TRBD2. Per the germline V gene, CDR1 is SGHTA and CDR2 is FQGNSA. This CDR3 spans 15 amino acids. Germline trimming cut 7 bases from V and 4 bases from J; bases unmatched to any gene: 8. The CDR3 bases are TGTGCCAGCATCGATCTAGCGGGGGGGCTATACGAGCAGTACTTC. It specifies CASIDLAGGLYEQYF.

About this clonotype: Its ends do not fully match the called genes, so a read error is possible. J is TRBJ1-1 and V is TRBV15; D is unresolved. Germline-derived CDR1 and CDR2 are LNHNV and YYDKDF (reference sequence). This CDR3 is built from 13 residues. CDR3 nucleotides: TGTTCCACCAGCATGGGGTTGGGAACTGAAGCTTTCTTT. As protein: CSTSMGLGTEAFF. The variable domain in full, with the rest retrieved from reference TRBV15 and TRBJ1-1, is DAMVIQNPRYQVTQFGKPVTLSCSQTLNHNVMYWYQQKSSQAPKLLFHYYDKDFNNEADTPDNFQSRRPNTSFCFLDIRSPGLGDTAMYLCSTSMGLGTEAFFGQGTRLTVV.

This clonotype was found many times. V and J are TRBV20-1 and TRBJ1-6, with TRBD1 matching over 10 bases. The CDR3 length is 16 residues. Looked up from germline, CDR1 is DFQATT and CDR2 is SNEGSKA (reference sequence). The trim removed 6 bases at V and 9 bases at J, leaving 14 bases unmatched. The CDR3 protein is CSAPSRDRGLGSPLHF. The CDR3 DNA reads as TGCAGTGCGCCGAGCCGGGACAGGGGTCTAGGTTCACCCCTCCACTTT.

Ten or more counts support this clonotype. This chain joins TRBV3-1 and TRBJ2-7, with 7 bases fitting TRBD1. The CDR3 contains 14 residues. CDR1 and CDR2 (germline): LGHDT, YNNKEL (reference sequence). V shed 5 bases and J 2 bases; nucleotides not matched to a gene: 6. CDR3 nucleotides: TGTGCCAGCAGCTTTCGACAGGGCACCTACGAGCAGTACTTC. Translating it yields CASSFRQGTYEQYF.

This clonotype was seen repeatedly, ten times or more. The chain is built from TRBV7-9 and TRBJ2-1, with no clear D. The V and J ends lost 2 bases and 12 bases respectively, with 8 bases between them. The CDR3 contains 11 residues. Germline V lookup: CDR1 SEHNR, CDR2 FQNEAQ (reference sequence). DNA for the CDR3: TGTGCCAGCAGCTTAAATAACAGGCAGTTCTTC. Amino acids: CASSLNNRQFF.

This clonotype counts as large (0.1 to 1%). CDR3 region: CASSYAEQPQHF. The CDR3 coding sequence is TGTGCCAGCAGTTACGCAGAACAGCCCCAGCATTTT. This sequence joins TRBV6-6 and TRBJ1-5; D is unclear. Germline lookup yields CDR1 MNHNY and CDR2 SVGAGI (reference sequence). V lost 2 bases and J lost 7, with 6 bases in between. The CDR3 length is 12 residues.

This clonotype came up many times. The chain carries TRBV7-6 and TRBJ2-5; D call uncertain. Germline loops: CDR1 SGHVS, CDR2 FNYEAQ. The V gene lost 2 bases and the J gene lost 1 base, with 5 bases spanning the gap. This CDR3 spans 13 amino acids. CDR3 sequence (DNA): TGTGCCAGCAGCTTAAATCTCCAAGAGACCCAGTACTTC. It is translated as CASSLNLQETQYF. The full variable domain, completed using reference TRBV7-6 and TRBJ2-5, is GAGVSQSPRYKVTKRGQDVALRCDPISGHVSLYWYRQALGQGPEFLTYFNYEAQQDKSGLPNDRFSAERPEGSISTLTIQRTEQRDSAMYRCASSLNLQETQYFGPGTRLLVL.

This clonotype came up once. A much larger clone differs by one base, so this may be a read error. This chain's CDR3 is CSIRGGPYNEQFF. The CDR3 nucleotides are TGCAGCATTCGGGGGGGTCCCTACAATGAGCAGTTCTTC. The V gene is TRBV29-1, the J gene TRBJ2-1, with TRBD2 identical over 8 bases. V shed 8 bases and J 2 bases; nucleotides not matched to a gene: 5. The CDR3 consists of 13 residues. Germline CDR1 reads SQVTM; CDR2 reads ANQGSEA.

In this sample, this clonotype turned up once. V usage is TRBV6-2 or TRBV6-3 and J usage is TRBJ2-6, with D uncertain. From germline, CDR1 is MNHEY and CDR2 SVGEGT. This CDR3 contains 17 residues. Between the trimmed V and J ends, which lost 2 bases and 0 bases, there was a span of 11 bases. CDR3 amino acids: CASSYEAGSSGANVLTF. CDR3 nucleotide sequence: TGTGCCAGCAGTTACGAGGCAGGCTCCTCTGGGGCCAACGTCCTGACTTTC.

This clonotype was picked up many times. The rearrangement joins TRBV2 to TRBJ2-7; 8 bases line up with TRBD2. This CDR3 is built from 13 residues. The J segment lost 4 bases and the V segment lost 4 bases, leaving 3 bases of the junction unmatched. Germline-derived CDR1 and CDR2 are SNHLY and FYNNEI. For the CDR3, the DNA is TGTGCCAGCAGTGGAAGCGGGAGTTACGAGCAGTACTTC. It specifies CASSGSGSYEQYF.

In this sample, this clonotype turned up many times. The chain links TRBV28 to TRBJ2-5; 8 bases fit TRBD1. J was trimmed by 2 bases and V by 1 base; bases with no gene match: 6. In germline, CDR1 is MDHEN, CDR2 SYDVKM. This CDR3 contains 16 residues. This chain's CDR3 is CASSLFGQGKQETQYF. CDR3 in DNA: TGTGCCAGCAGTTTATTCGGACAGGGAAAGCAAGAGACCCAGTACTTC.

This clonotype occurred many times. This rearrangement joins TRBV2 to TRBJ1-1; D is uncertain. From germline, CDR1 is SNHLY and CDR2 FYNNEI. The CDR3 is 17 residues long. Trimming removed 2 bases at V and 0 bases at J, with 16 bases between. The CDR3 DNA is TGTGCCAGCAGTGAATGGTCGTCAGGCGGAATGAACACTGAAGCTTTCTTT. Encoded protein: CASSEWSSGGMNTEAFF. Using reference TRBV2 and TRBJ1-1 for the parts outside the CDR3, the full variable domain is EPEVTQTPSHQVTQMGQEVILRCVPISNHLYFYWYRQILGQKVEFLVSFYNNEISEKSEIFDDQFSVERPDGSNFTLKIRSTKLEDSAMYFCASSEWSSGGMNTEAFFGQGTRLTVV.

There are many counts of this clonotype. The CDR3, as DNA: TGTGCCAGCAGCGCGGGTCCGGCGGACACTGAAGCTTTCTTT. Its translation: CASSAGPADTEAFF. The chain has TRBV11-1 and TRBJ1-1; D not certain. V lost 5 bases, J lost 3 bases, and 13 bases lay in between. The CDR3 has 14 residues. Germline V CDR1 and CDR2: SGHAT, FQDESV (reference sequence).

In this sample, this clonotype turned up many times. This chain uses TRBV15 with TRBJ2-1; 14 positions match TRBD2. Germline V gene sequence: CDR1 LNHNV, CDR2 YYDKDF (reference sequence). The trim removed 2 bases at V and 8 bases at J, leaving 5 bases unmatched. This CDR3 comprises 16 residues. The CDR3 DNA reads TGTGCCACCAGCAGACCGGGACTAGCGGGAGTCCATGAGCAGTTCTTC. Translated: CATSRPGLAGVHEQFF.

In its sample, this clonotype was seen many times. The chain recombines TRBV29-1 with TRBJ1-2, with a possible D match to TRBD1 (5 bases). Germline CDR1 SQVTM, CDR2 ANQGSEA. The length of the CDR3 is 11 residues. Deletions cut 3 bases from V and 3 bases from J, with 5 bases between. The DNA of the CDR3 is TGCAGCGTTGAGGGGGACTATGGCTACACCTTC. Protein product: CSVEGDYGYTF.

This clonotype was detected many times. The chain joins TRBV2 to TRBJ2-1, with 12 bases identical to TRBD2. V trimming: 6 bases; J trimming: 3 bases; junction bases outside the gene matches: 3. Germline V CDR1 and CDR2: SNHLY, FYNNEI. CDR3 length: 15 amino acids. The CDR3: CASSRTSGVYNEQFF. CDR3 coding DNA: TGTGCCAGCAGCCGGACTAGCGGGGTCTACAATGAGCAGTTCTTC.

This clonotype was picked up many times. The chain couples TRBV7-2 to TRBJ1-2; D unclear. The germline V and J ends were trimmed by 5 bases and 5 bases, with 12 bases remaining between them. Per the germline V gene, CDR1 is SGHTA and CDR2 is FQGNSA. The CDR3 spans 13 residues. The CDR3 region is CASSPQQHYGYTF. CDR3 DNA: TGTGCCAGCAGCCCACAACAGCATTATGGCTACACCTTC.

This clonotype showed up many times. This chain connects TRBV6-2 or TRBV6-3 to TRBJ1-1, with a weak D call TRBD1 (5 bases). Trimming cost V 6 bases and J 1 base, with 24 bases left between them. Looked up from germline, CDR1 is MNHEY and CDR2 is SVGEGT. This CDR3 has 18 residues. The CDR3 spells CASSQGLYYNEKNTEAFF. The CDR3 coding sequence is TGTGCCAGCAGCCAGGGCCTATATTATAATGAAAAGAACACTGAAGCTTTCTTT.

In this sample, this clonotype is medium-sized. This sequence joins TRBV28 and TRBJ1-1; D not certain. The CDR3 is 13 residues long. The ends were cut back, 8 bases at V and 0 bases at J, with 10 bases in the middle. Germline V gene lookup returns CDR1 MDHEN and CDR2 SYDVKM. The chain's CDR3 is CASLDTLNTEAFF. As DNA, the CDR3 is TGTGCCAGCTTAGACACCTTGAACACTGAAGCTTTCTTT.

In its sample, this clonotype was seen many times. The chain links TRBV7-9 to TRBJ2-3; D remains ambiguous. This CDR3 has 12 amino acids. Germline-derived CDR1 and CDR2 are SEHNR and FQNEAQ (reference sequence). V dropped 5 bases and J dropped 2 bases, with 5 bases sitting between them. CDR3 nucleotides: TGTGCCAGCAGCCTCTCCACAGATACGCAGTATTTT. Translated: CASSLSTDTQYF.